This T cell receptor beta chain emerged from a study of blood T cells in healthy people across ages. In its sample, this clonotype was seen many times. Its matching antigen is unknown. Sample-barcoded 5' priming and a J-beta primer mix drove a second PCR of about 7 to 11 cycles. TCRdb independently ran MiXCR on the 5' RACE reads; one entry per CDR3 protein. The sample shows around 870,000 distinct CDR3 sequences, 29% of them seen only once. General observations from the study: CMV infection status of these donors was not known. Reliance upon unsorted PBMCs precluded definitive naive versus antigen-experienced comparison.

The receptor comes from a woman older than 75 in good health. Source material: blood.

The CDR3 reads CASSWSRTAPQETQYF. The CDR3 DNA is TGTGCCAGCAGCTGGTCGCGTACAGCCCCCCAAGAGACCCAGTACTTC. The rearrangement joins TRBV5-5 to TRBJ2-5; unclear D gene. The CDR3 length is 16 residues. Germline CDR1 is SGHKS and CDR2 is YYEKEE (reference sequence). Trimming pared 3 bases from V and 1 base from J, leaving 16 bases between.